The following is a T cell receptor (beta chain) sequence with its context. Input was 2 to 2.5 ug genomic DNA, or all available if less. Repertoires were generated with immunoSEQ multiplex PCR, while TCRdb's copy carries only in-frame clones and drops some. The profile shows roughly 47,000 clones, approximately 83% of them singletons. The sample originates from a study of glioma-infiltrating T cells after dendritic cell vaccination. Study information: The vaccine used monocyte-derived dendritic cells pulsed overnight with autologous tumor lysate.

PBMC were collected before vaccination, two weeks after the third vaccination, and at progression. After removal of 5 bases from V and 1 base from J, the junction contained 12 bases not matched to a gene. Per the germline V gene, CDR1 is SGHDT and CDR2 is YYEEEE. The CDR3 covers 18 residues. V is TRBV5-6 and J is TRBJ2-6, with 7 bases matching TRBD1. This receptor was taken from a human donor with glioblastoma. The sequences come from blood, collected before dendritic cell vaccination. In nucleotides, the CDR3 is TGTGCCAGCAGATGGGGACAGAGGGTCGCTTCTGGGGCCAACGTCCTGACTTTC. Amino acids: CASRWGQRVASGANVLTF.